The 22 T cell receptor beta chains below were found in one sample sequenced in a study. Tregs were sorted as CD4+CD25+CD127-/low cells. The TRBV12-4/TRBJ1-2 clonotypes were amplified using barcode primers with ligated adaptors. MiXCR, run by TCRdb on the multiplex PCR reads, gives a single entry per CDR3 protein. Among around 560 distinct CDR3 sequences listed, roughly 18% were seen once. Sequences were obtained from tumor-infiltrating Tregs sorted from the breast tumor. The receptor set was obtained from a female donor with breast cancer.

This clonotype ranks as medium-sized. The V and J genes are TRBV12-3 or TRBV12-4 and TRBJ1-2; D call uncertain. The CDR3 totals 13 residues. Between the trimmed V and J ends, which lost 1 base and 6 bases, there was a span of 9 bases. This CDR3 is CASSLEPTDGYTF. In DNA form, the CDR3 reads TGTGCCAGCAGTTTAGAGCCAACCGATGGCTACACCTTC.

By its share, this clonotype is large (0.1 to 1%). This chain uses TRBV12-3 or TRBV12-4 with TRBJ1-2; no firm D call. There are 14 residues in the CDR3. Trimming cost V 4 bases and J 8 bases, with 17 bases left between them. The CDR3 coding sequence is TGTGCCAGCAGTTCCCTCCCCAGCCGGGTCGGCTACACCTTC. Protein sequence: CASSSLPSRVGYTF.

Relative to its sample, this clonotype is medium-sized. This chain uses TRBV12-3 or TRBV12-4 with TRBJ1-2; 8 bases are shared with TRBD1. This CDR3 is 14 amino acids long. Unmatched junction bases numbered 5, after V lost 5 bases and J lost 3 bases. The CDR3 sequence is CASSPGQGDYGYTF. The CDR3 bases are TGTGCCAGCAGTCCAGGACAGGGTGACTATGGCTACACCTTC.

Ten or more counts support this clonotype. The CDR3 protein is CASSYLEGYTF. CDR3 coding DNA: TGTGCCAGCAGTTATCTAGAGGGCTACACCTTC. The gene calls are TRBV12-3 or TRBV12-4 and TRBJ1-2; D call uncertain. The CDR3 covers 11 residues. The V gene lost 4 bases and the J gene lost 8 bases, with 8 bases spanning the gap.

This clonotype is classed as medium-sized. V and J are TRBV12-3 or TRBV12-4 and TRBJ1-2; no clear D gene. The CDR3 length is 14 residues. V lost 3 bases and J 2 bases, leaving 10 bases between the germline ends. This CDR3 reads CASSLSWRNYGYTF. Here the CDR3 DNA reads TGTGCCAGCAGTTTGAGTTGGAGGAACTATGGCTACACCTTC.

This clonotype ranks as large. The CDR3 loop is CASRTGAYGYTF. DNA of the CDR3: TGTGCCAGCAGGACAGGGGCCTATGGCTACACCTTC. V is TRBV12-3 or TRBV12-4 and J is TRBJ1-2, with 8 bases that match TRBD1. The V and J ends lost 6 bases and 4 bases, in that order; junction bases with no gene match: 1. This CDR3 has 12 residues.

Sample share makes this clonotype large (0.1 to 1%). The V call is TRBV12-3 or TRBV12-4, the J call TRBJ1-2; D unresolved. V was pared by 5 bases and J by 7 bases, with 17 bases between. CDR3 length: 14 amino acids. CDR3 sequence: CASSITGPPSGYTF. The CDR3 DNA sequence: TGTGCCAGCAGTATTACCGGGCCACCATCTGGCTACACCTTC.

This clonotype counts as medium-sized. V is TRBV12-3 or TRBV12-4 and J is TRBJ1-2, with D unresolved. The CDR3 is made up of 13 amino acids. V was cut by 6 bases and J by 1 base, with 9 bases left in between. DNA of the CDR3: TGTGCCAGCAGCCCAACTCGTAACTATGGCTACACCTTC. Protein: CASSPTRNYGYTF.

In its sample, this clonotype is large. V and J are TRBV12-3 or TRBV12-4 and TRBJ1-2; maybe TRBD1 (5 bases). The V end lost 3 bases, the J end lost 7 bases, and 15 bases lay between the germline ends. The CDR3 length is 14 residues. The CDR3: CASSFRGGERGYTF. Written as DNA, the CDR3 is TGTGCCAGCAGTTTTAGAGGAGGGGAGCGTGGCTACACCTTC.

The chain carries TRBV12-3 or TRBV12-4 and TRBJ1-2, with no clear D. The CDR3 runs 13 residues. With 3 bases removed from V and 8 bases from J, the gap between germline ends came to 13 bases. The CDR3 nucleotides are TGTGCCAGCAGTTTCAACCGCGGTGGAGGCTACACCTTC. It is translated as CASSFNRGGGYTF.

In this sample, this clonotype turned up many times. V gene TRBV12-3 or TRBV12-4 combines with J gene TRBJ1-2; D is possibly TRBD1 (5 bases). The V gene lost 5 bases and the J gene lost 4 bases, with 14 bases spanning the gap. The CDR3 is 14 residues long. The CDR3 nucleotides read TGTGCCAGCAGTACAAGGGGTATCGGCTATGGCTACACCTTC. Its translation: CASSTRGIGYGYTF.

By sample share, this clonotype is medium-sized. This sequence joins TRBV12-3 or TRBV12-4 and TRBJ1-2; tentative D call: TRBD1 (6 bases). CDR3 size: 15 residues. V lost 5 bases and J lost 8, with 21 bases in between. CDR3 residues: CASSPRPAGVGGYTF. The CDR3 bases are TGTGCCAGCAGTCCGAGGCCGGCAGGGGTGGGCGGCTACACCTTC.

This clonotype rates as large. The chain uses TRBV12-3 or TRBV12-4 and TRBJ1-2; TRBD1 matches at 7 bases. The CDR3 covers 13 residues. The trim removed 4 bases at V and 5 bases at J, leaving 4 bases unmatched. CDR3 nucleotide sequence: TGTGCCAGCAGTTCGGGACAGCCATATGGCTACACCTTC. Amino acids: CASSSGQPYGYTF.

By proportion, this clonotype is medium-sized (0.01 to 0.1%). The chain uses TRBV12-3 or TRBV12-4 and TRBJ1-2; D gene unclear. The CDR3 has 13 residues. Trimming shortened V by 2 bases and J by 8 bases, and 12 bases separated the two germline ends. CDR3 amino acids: CASSLQTRLGYTF. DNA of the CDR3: TGTGCCAGCAGTTTACAGACGAGACTGGGCTACACCTTC.

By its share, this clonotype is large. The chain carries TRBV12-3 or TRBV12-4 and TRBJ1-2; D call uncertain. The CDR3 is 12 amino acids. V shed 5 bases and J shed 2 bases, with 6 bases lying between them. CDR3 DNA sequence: TGTGCCAGCAGTCAACCGAACTATGGCTACACCTTC. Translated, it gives CASSQPNYGYTF.

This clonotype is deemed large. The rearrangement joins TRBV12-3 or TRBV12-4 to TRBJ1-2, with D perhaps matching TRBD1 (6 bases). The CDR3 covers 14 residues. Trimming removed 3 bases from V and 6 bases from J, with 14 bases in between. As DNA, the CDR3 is TGTGCCAGCAGTTTGACAGGCGTATCCCATGGCTACACCTTC. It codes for CASSLTGVSHGYTF.

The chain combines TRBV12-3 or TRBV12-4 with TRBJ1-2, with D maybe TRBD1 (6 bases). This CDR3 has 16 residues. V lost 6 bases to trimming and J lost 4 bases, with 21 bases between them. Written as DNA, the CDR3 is TGTGCCAGCAGCCTTTTCCGGACAGCCAGTGGCTATGGCTACACCTTC. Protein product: CASSLFRTASGYGYTF.

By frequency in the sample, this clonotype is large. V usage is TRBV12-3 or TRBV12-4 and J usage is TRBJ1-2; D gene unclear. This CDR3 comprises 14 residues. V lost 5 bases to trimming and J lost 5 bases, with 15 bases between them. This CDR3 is CASSHRTVSYGYTF. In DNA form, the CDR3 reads TGTGCCAGCAGTCACCGGACGGTCTCGTATGGCTACACCTTC.

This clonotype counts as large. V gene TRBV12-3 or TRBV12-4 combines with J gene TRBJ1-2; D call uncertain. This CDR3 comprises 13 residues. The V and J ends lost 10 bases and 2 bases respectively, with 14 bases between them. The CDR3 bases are TGTGCCACCTCGGACTCGGGGAACTATGGCTACACCTTC. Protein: CATSDSGNYGYTF.

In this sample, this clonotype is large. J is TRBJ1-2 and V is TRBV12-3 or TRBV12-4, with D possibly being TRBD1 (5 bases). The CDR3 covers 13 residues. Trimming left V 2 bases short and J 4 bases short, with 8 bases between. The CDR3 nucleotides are TGTGCCAGCAGTTTACAGGGAGGCTATGGCTACACCTTC. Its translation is CASSLQGGYGYTF.

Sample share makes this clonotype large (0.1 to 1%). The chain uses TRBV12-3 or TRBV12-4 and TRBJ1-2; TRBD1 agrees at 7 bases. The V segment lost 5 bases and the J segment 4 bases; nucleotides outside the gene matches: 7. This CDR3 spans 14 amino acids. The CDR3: CASSHRGSGYGYTF. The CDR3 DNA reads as TGTGCCAGCAGTCACAGGGGCTCGGGCTATGGCTACACCTTC.

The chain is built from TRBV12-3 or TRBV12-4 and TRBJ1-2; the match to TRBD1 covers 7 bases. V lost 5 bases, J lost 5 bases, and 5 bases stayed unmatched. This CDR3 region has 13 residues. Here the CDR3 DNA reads TGTGCCAGCAGTCCTGGGACAGCTTATGGCTACACCTTC. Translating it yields CASSPGTAYGYTF.